What follows describes a single TCR beta chain. The antigen is unknown. Because it lacks the conserved phenylalanine or tryptophan at the end, this CDR3 is likely a read error. Per germline, CDR1 SGDLS and CDR2 YYNGEE. The CDR3 has 15 residues. The junction had 5 bases not matched to a gene; V was cut back by 3 bases and J by 1 base. The data originate from a study of T cells in Graves' hyperthyroidism and ophthalmopathy. About 9.4 ml fresh peripheral blood yielded the PBMCs. Study findings and constraints: Blood held most thyroid clonotypes expanded above 0.001 frequency.

Researchers took RNA transcripts and amplified the TCR beta CDR3 regions from them. First-round RT-PCR targeting the TCR CDR3 was performed with the HTBI primer set. One entry per CDR3 protein, called by TCRdb with MiXCR from the multiplex PCR reads. The repertoire has approximately 600,000 distinct CDR3 sequences, about 20% of them found once; the top ten carry around a third. The TCR sequence derives from a man in his thirties or forties with Graves' ophthalmopathy. Sequenced sample: blood. The rearrangement uses TRBV9 and TRBJ2-5; 8 nucleotides agree with TRBD2. CDR3 protein: CASSDSGTPQETQYL. DNA of the CDR3: TGTGCCAGCAGCGATAGCGGGACCCCCCAAGAGACCCAGTACCTC.